This TCR beta chain appears in the sequencing data of a study of blood T cell repertoires in COVID-19. Study details: Samples representing acute and convalescent COVID-19 were sourced from the United States, Italy and Spain. Sample material is recorded as cDNA or gDNA derived from T cells, B-cell-depleted T cells, or PBMCs.

The protocol was immunoSEQ multiplex PCR, while the TCRdb copy is restricted to in-frame clones and leaves out a portion. The sample lists about 280,000 clones, more than 75% occurring once. Participant age was about 18 to 89 years, and participants resided in roughly 25 US areas. Which cohort a participant joined came from the clinical history participants gave. This CDR3 has 13 amino acids. Germline V lookup: CDR1 MNHEY, CDR2 SVGAGI. Deletions cut 3 bases from V and 5 bases from J, with 10 bases between. Sequencing input: PBMCs or T cells enriched from blood (not recorded which). The clonotype comes from a woman aged 55-70 years in a cohort exposed to, infected with or recovered from COVID-19 (not recorded which). V is TRBV6-5 and J is TRBJ1-1; D call uncertain. CDR3 in amino acids: CASSYERVTEAFF. CDR3 DNA sequence: TGTGCCAGCAGTTATGAGCGCGTAACTGAAGCTTTCTTT.